The 29 T cell receptor beta chains below come from one sample, sequenced in a study of early T cells in non-severe SARS-CoV-2 infection. Using its own MiXCR run on the 5' RACE reads, TCRdb lists one record per CDR3 protein. The repertoire consists of more than 60,000 distinct CDR3 sequences, with roughly 13% occurring once and the leading ten covering around 6%. Sequencing used whole blood. Receptors originate from an adult who was a healthcare worker with PCR-confirmed SARS-CoV-2 infection or an uninfected control (not recorded which).

There are many counts of this clonotype. The genes are TRBV5-5 and TRBJ2-2; no definite D call. V gave up 7 bases and J gave up 1 base, with 17 bases separating them. This CDR3 contains 16 residues. Germline-derived CDR1 and CDR2 are SGHKS and YYEKEE (reference sequence). Written as DNA, the CDR3 is TGTGCCAGCGCCCTAACCCTAGGGTTGAACACCGGGGAGCTGTTTTTT. Translating gives CASALTLGLNTGELFF.

The V and J genes are TRBV7-6 and TRBJ2-7; 10 nucleotides line up with TRBD1. CDR3 length: 15 residues. The V and J ends lost 6 bases and 3 bases, in that order; junction bases with no gene match: 8. Germline assignment: CDR1 SGHVS and CDR2 FNYEAQ. The CDR3 nucleotides are TGTGCCAGCAGTCACAAGGGACAGGGGAACTACGAGCAGTACTTC. Encoded protein: CASSHKGQGNYEQYF.

The chain joins TRBV7-3 to TRBJ1-1; the D gene is possibly TRBD1 (5 bases). CDR3 length equals 15 residues. V lost 1 base, J lost 4 bases, and 13 bases lay in between. CDR1 and CDR2 from the germline V gene are SGHTA and FQGTGA. The CDR3 DNA sequence: TGTGCCAGCAGCTTAAATCAGGGAGGTTTCACTGAAGCTTTCTTT. Amino acids: CASSLNQGGFTEAFF.

V is TRBV7-6 and J is TRBJ2-2; TRBD1 aligns across 8 bases. This CDR3 is built from 17 residues. V trimming: 2 bases; J trimming: 3 bases; junction bases outside the gene matches: 8. Germline lookup yields CDR1 SGHVS and CDR2 FNYEAQ. Here the CDR3 reads CASSLSAGTGDTGELFF. Here the CDR3 DNA reads TGTGCCAGCAGCTTAAGTGCCGGGACAGGCGACACCGGGGAGCTGTTTTTT.

This clonotype was seen more than once but under ten times. This chain connects TRBV20-1 to TRBJ2-3, with 8 nucleotides matching TRBD2. In germline, CDR1 is DFQATT, CDR2 SNEGSKA (reference sequence). This CDR3 region has 14 residues. Germline trimming cut 3 bases from V and 11 bases from J; bases unmatched to any gene: 13. The CDR3 region has the DNA TGCAGTGCTAGTGTGGCGGGGGGCGGAATAGGGCAGTATTTT. Translating gives CSASVAGGGIGQYF.

This clonotype appeared many times. The gene calls are TRBV6-6 and TRBJ2-3; the D is unclear. The CDR3 totals 13 residues. CDR1 MNHNY and CDR2 SVGAGI come from the germline V gene (reference sequence). V lost 1 base to trimming and J lost 3 bases, with 5 bases between them. DNA of the CDR3: TGTGCCAGCAGTTACTATCAGACAGATACGCAGTATTTT. Protein product: CASSYYQTDTQYF.

V is TRBV10-3 and J is TRBJ1-5; 7 bases are a match to TRBD1. The CDR3 spans 14 residues. Germline CDR1 reads ENHRY; CDR2 reads SYGVKD. Losses at the gene ends were 6 bases for V and 0 bases for J; bases not matched to a gene: 2. DNA for the CDR3: TGTGCCATCAGAGGGACAGATAGCAATCAGCCCCAGCATTTT. Amino acid sequence: CAIRGTDSNQPQHF.

J is TRBJ2-7 and V is TRBV11-3; TRBD1 matches at 10 bases. CDR1 is SGHNT and CDR2 is YENEEA in the germline V gene. The CDR3 has 15 residues. V shed 0 bases and J 4 bases; nucleotides not matched to a gene: 3. The CDR3 spells CASSLDGTGEYEQYF. DNA for the CDR3: TGTGCCAGCAGCTTAGACGGGACAGGGGAATACGAGCAGTACTTC.

The V and J genes are TRBV27 and TRBJ2-1, with 8 bases that match TRBD1. This CDR3 is 17 amino acids long. Trimming removed 3 bases from V and 7 bases from J; junction bases left unmatched: 14. CDR1 is MNHEY, CDR2 SMNVEV, per germline (reference sequence). The DNA for the CDR3 is TGTGCCAGCAGTTTTCTCACTATGCAGGGGGCGTGGAATGAGCAGTTCTTC. This codes for CASSFLTMQGAWNEQFF.

This clonotype was observed a handful of times. V and J are TRBV28 and TRBJ2-7; D might be TRBD2 (6 bases). Germline values: CDR1 MDHEN, CDR2 SYDVKM. The CDR3 is 12 amino acids. Trimming took off 6 bases at V and 2 bases at J, with 8 bases between the two ends. The CDR3 DNA is TGTGCCAGCAGCGGACTAACCTACGAGCAGTACTTC. Protein sequence: CASSGLTYEQYF.

This chain links TRBV5-1 with TRBJ2-1; no reliable D call. Germline values: CDR1 SGHRS, CDR2 YFSETQ. V lost 4 bases and J lost 9, with 11 bases in between. The CDR3 loop spans 12 amino acids. The CDR3 region is CASSGVSAEQFF. The DNA of the CDR3 is TGCGCCAGCAGCGGAGTTTCGGCTGAGCAGTTCTTC.

The table lists this clonotype with a few counts. The J gene is TRBJ2-3, the V gene TRBV29-1; D possibly corresponds to TRBD1 (7 bases). Germline V gene lookup returns CDR1 SQVTM and CDR2 ANQGSEA. The CDR3 sequence is 13 residues long. V was trimmed by 6 bases and J by 0 bases, leaving 10 bases between them. CDR3 sequence reads: CSVQGGSTDTQYF. DNA of the CDR3: TGCAGCGTGCAGGGGGGAAGCACAGATACGCAGTATTTT.

This clonotype was observed a handful of times. The J gene is TRBJ2-5, the V gene TRBV5-1; D might be TRBD1 (5 bases). This CDR3 is built from 15 residues. Germline V gene sequence: CDR1 SGHRS, CDR2 YFSETQ. Deletions cut 6 bases from V and 2 bases from J, with 17 bases between. CDR3 sequence (DNA): TGCGCCAGCAAGAGATTGGACACCCCTCAAGAGACCCAGTACTTC. Translation gives CASKRLDTPQETQYF.

This clonotype was found many times. The CDR3 DNA is TGTGCCAGCAGCTTCGACAGGGGGCATACTGAAGCTTTCTTT. It yields the protein CASSFDRGHTEAFF. The chain carries TRBV7-9 and TRBJ1-1, with TRBD1 matching 10 bases. Trimming took 3 bases from V and 5 from J; bases not matched to a gene: 3. The CDR3 is 14 residues long. Germline CDR1 is SEHNR and CDR2 is FQNEAQ (reference sequence).

This clonotype has at least ten counts. The chain joins TRBV2 to TRBJ1-3, with D tentatively TRBD1 (6 bases). CDR1 is SNHLY and CDR2 is FYNNEI in the germline V gene. The V end was cut by 7 bases, the J end by 0 bases, with 13 bases between. CDR3 length: 15 residues. Written as DNA, the CDR3 is TGTGCCAGCAACAGGGATGGGGGCTCTGGAAACACCATATATTTT. Its translation: CASNRDGGSGNTIYF.

The V call is TRBV28, the J call TRBJ2-1, with D hard to call. Germline values: CDR1 MDHEN, CDR2 SYDVKM. Trimming removed 6 bases from V and 10 bases from J, with 13 bases in between. This CDR3 spans 12 amino acids. The CDR3, as DNA: TGTGCCAGCAGCTCCCCAGTACGCGAGCAGTTCTTC. Translated: CASSSPVREQFF.

The rearrangement joins TRBV5-1 to TRBJ2-7, with a tentative D call TRBD1 (5 bases). Looked up from germline, CDR1 is SGHRS and CDR2 is YFSETQ. The ends were cut back, 1 base at V and 5 bases at J, with 7 bases in the middle. This CDR3 has 12 residues. As DNA, the CDR3 is TGCGCCAGCAGCTTGATGGGGCACGAGCAGTACTTC. This codes for CASSLMGHEQYF. Full variable domain (missing parts from reference TRBV5-1 and TRBJ2-7): KAGVTQTPRYLIKTRGQQVTLSCSPISGHRSVSWYQQTPGQGLQFLFEYFSETQRNKGNFPGRFSGRQFSNSRSEMNVSTLELGDSALYLCASSLMGHEQYFGPGTRLTVT.

This clonotype has ten or more counts. V is TRBV19 and J is TRBJ2-3; possibly TRBD2 for D (6 bases). V lost 6 bases and J lost 2, with 18 bases in between. The CDR3 runs 16 residues. Germline V lookup: CDR1 LNHDA, CDR2 SQIVND (reference sequence). The CDR3 loop reads CASSRLRTTSTDTQYF. The CDR3 DNA reads TGTGCCAGTAGCCGACTCCGGACTACCTCCACAGATACGCAGTATTTT.

The chain carries TRBV29-1 and TRBJ1-1; no firm D call. The germline CDR1 and CDR2 sequences are SQVTM and ANQGSEA. V lost 7 bases, J lost 6 bases, and 12 bases lay in between. The CDR3 sequence is 11 residues long. In DNA form, the CDR3 reads TGCAGCGCAAATACACCGGCTGAAGCTTTCTTT. This gives the protein CSANTPAEAFF.

This chain uses TRBV7-9 with TRBJ2-1; maybe TRBD2 (6 bases). Germline CDR1 SEHNR, CDR2 FQNEAQ (reference sequence). This CDR3 contains 11 residues. With 4 bases removed from V and 8 bases from J, the gap between germline ends came to 6 bases. The CDR3 nucleotides read TGTGCCAGCAGCTCGGGGGATGAGCAGTTCTTC. Encoded protein: CASSSGDEQFF.

This clonotype was counted between two and nine times. The V gene is TRBV18, the J gene TRBJ2-4; 10 bases agree with TRBD1. CDR1 and CDR2 from the germline V gene are KGHSH and LQKENI. The CDR3 spans 17 residues. The V and J ends lost 0 bases and 8 bases, in that order; junction bases with no gene match: 10. CDR3 coding DNA: TGTGCCAGCTCACCACCCCGGGAGGACAGGGGGAACTACATTCAGTACTTC. Residues: CASSPPREDRGNYIQYF. The whole variable domain, remainder taken from reference TRBV18 and TRBJ2-4, is NAGVMQNPRHLVRRRGQEARLRCSPMKGHSHVYWYRQLPEEGLKFMVYLQKENIIDESGMPKERFSAEFPKEGPSILRIQQVVRGDSAAYFCASSPPREDRGNYIQYFGAGTRLSVL.

The table lists this clonotype with a few counts. This rearrangement joins TRBV2 to TRBJ2-1, with D possibly being TRBD1 or TRBD2 (5 bases each). The germline V gene has CDR1 SNHLY and CDR2 FYNNEI. The ends were cut back, 6 bases at V and 4 bases at J, with 22 bases in the middle. The CDR3 spans 17 residues. The CDR3 region has the DNA TGTGCCAGCAGCGGACCCCCTTGGGGGATGGTGTACAATGAGCAGTTCTTC. Its translation: CASSGPPWGMVYNEQFF.

This clonotype was counted only a few times. This chain connects TRBV6-6 to TRBJ1-5; tentatively, D is TRBD1 (5 bases). Trimming took off 2 bases at V and 5 bases at J, with 16 bases between the two ends. Germline CDR1 and CDR2: MNHNY and SVGAGI (reference sequence). The CDR3 runs to 16 residues. CDR3 bases: TGTGCCAGCAGTTACGTATTGTTCGGGGCGGATCAGCCCCAGCATTTT. Translated: CASSYVLFGADQPQHF.

V gene TRBV20-1 combines with J gene TRBJ1-1, with 8 bases identical to TRBD1. The germline gives CDR1 DFQATT, CDR2 SNEGSKA (reference sequence). Trimming took 6 bases from V and 7 from J; bases not matched to a gene: 10. The CDR3 has 13 amino acids. The chain's CDR3 is CSAPHQGAIEAFF. In nucleotides, the CDR3 is TGCAGTGCCCCACATCAGGGGGCGATTGAAGCTTTCTTT.

The chain carries TRBV6-1 and TRBJ1-2; 7 bases are a match to TRBD1. Unmatched junction bases numbered 3, after V lost 6 bases and J lost 5 bases. The germline V gene encodes CDR1 MNHNS and CDR2 SASEGT. The CDR3 contains 12 residues. CDR3 amino acids: CASRGDSYGYTF. DNA of the CDR3: TGTGCCAGCAGGGGGGACAGTTATGGCTACACCTTC.

This clonotype was seen at least ten times. The gene calls are TRBV3-1 and TRBJ1-2; D might be TRBD1 (6 bases). The V end was cut by 4 bases, the J end by 7 bases, with 22 bases between. The germline gives CDR1 LGHDT, CDR2 YNNKEL (reference sequence). CDR3 length: 16 amino acids. The CDR3 DNA follows: TGTGCCAGCAGCCCGTATCCAGGGGACTCGGGTCGTGGCTACACCTTC. This encodes CASSPYPGDSGRGYTF.

The V and J genes are TRBV5-1 and TRBJ2-1, with 9 bases that match TRBD2. J gave up 5 bases and V 1 base, and 7 bases lay outside the gene matches. Germline V gives CDR1 SGHRS, CDR2 YFSETQ. The CDR3 sequence is 16 residues long. The CDR3 bases are TGCGCCAGCAGCTTGCCTAGCGGGGCTGACAACAATGAGCAGTTCTTC. It specifies CASSLPSGADNNEQFF.

This clonotype has only a few counts. The chain has TRBV11-3 and TRBJ2-5; 11 positions match TRBD2. This CDR3 comprises 14 residues. Germline V gene data show CDR1 as SGHNT and CDR2 as YENEEA. J lost 3 bases, V lost 3 bases, and 0 bases had no gene match. CDR3 nucleotide sequence: TGTGCCAGCAGCTTGACTAGCGGGGAAGAGACCCAGTACTTC. The encoded protein is CASSLTSGEETQYF.

The chain links TRBV7-9 to TRBJ2-7, with TRBD1 identical over 8 bases. V shed 3 bases and J 11 bases; nucleotides not matched to a gene: 9. Looked up from germline, CDR1 is SEHNR and CDR2 is FQNEAQ (reference sequence). The CDR3 totals 13 residues. The CDR3 here is CASSFPLETGEYF. CDR3 bases: TGTGCCAGCAGCTTCCCCCTAGAGACAGGGGAGTACTTC. The full variable domain, rest sourced from reference TRBV7-9 and TRBJ2-7, is DTGVSQNPRHKITKRGQNVTFRCDPISEHNRLYWYRQTLGQGPEFLTYFQNEAQLEKSRLLSDRFSAERPKGSFSTLEIQRTEQGDSAMYLCASSFPLETGEYFGPGTRLTVT.